These 17 T cell receptor beta chains originate from one sample sequenced in a study of CD8 T cells in ankylosing spondylitis. In TCRdb, the 5' RACE reads were re-called with MiXCR into one record per CDR3 protein. Of around 230,000 distinct CDR3 sequences detected, roughly 8.2% appear once; the ten largest clones hold roughly 5%. Sequencing used blood, either unsorted or a sorted T cell fraction (not recorded which). The receptors were sampled from a female donor with ankylosing spondylitis or in good health (not recorded which).

This clonotype has more than one count but fewer than ten. The chain has TRBV15 and TRBJ2-6; the D is unclear. V shed 1 base and J shed 0 bases, with 7 bases lying between them. The CDR3 extends over 16 amino acids. Germline loops: CDR1 LNHNV, CDR2 YYDKDF (reference sequence). CDR3: CATSRGRLSGANVLTF. The CDR3 nucleotides read TGTGCCACCAGCAGAGGACGTCTCTCTGGGGCCAACGTCCTGACTTTC. Together with reference TRBV15 and TRBJ2-6, the CDR3 gives the full variable domain: DAMVIQNPRYQVTQFGKPVTLSCSQTLNHNVMYWYQQKSSQAPKLLFHYYDKDFNNEADTPDNFQSRRPNTSFCFLDIRSPGLGDTAMYLCATSRGRLSGANVLTFGAGSRLTVL.

This clonotype occurred many times. The chain recombines TRBV5-1 with TRBJ2-7; no reliable D call. Trimming removed 0 bases from V and 2 bases from J, with 9 bases in between. Germline CDR1 reads SGHRS; CDR2 reads YFSETQ. This CDR3 has 14 amino acids. The chain's CDR3 is CASSLVAATYEQYF. The CDR3 DNA sequence: TGCGCCAGCAGCTTGGTAGCAGCTACCTACGAGCAGTACTTC.

This clonotype was detected many times. The chain couples TRBV7-8 to TRBJ2-5; 11 bases fit TRBD2. V was pared by 6 bases and J by 5 bases, with 14 bases of the junction left unmatched. This CDR3 spans 17 amino acids. Germline V CDR1 and CDR2: SGHVS, FQNEAQ. CDR3 sequence: CASRPMGLAASWETQYF. The CDR3 nucleotides are TGTGCCAGCAGACCAATGGGACTAGCGGCCTCATGGGAGACCCAGTACTTC.

This clonotype appeared many times. V and J are TRBV6-2 or TRBV6-3 and TRBJ1-1; tentatively, D is TRBD1 (6 bases). CDR3 length equals 13 residues. CDR1 and CDR2 (germline): MNHEY, SVGEGT. With 6 bases removed from V and 5 bases from J, the gap between germline ends came to 13 bases. In nucleotides, the CDR3 is TGTGCCAGCAGGTGGACAGTTGAAACTGAAGCTTTCTTT. The encoded protein is CASRWTVETEAFF.

The rearrangement links TRBV7-2 to TRBJ2-7; D is possibly TRBD1 or TRBD2 (5 bases each). The length of the CDR3 is 14 residues. V gave up 4 bases and J gave up 7 bases, with 17 bases separating them. Germline V gives CDR1 SGHTA, CDR2 FQGNSA. The DNA of the CDR3 is TGTGCCAGCAGCTCGACTAATCAGGGTGGAGAGCAGTACTTC. It translates to CASSSTNQGGEQYF.

This clonotype was seen many times. V is TRBV6-5 and J is TRBJ1-2; 7 bases map to TRBD1. CDR1 is MNHEY and CDR2 is SVGAGI in the germline V gene. J lost 8 bases, V lost 10 bases, and 10 bases had no gene match. There are 12 residues in the CDR3. This chain's CDR3 is CATRQGKQGYTF. Written as DNA, the CDR3 is TGTGCCACTAGACAGGGAAAGCAGGGCTACACCTTC.

At least ten counts were recorded for this clonotype. V gene TRBV19 combines with J gene TRBJ1-2; possible D gene TRBD1, 6 bases. The CDR3 has 13 amino acids. V shed 6 bases and J shed 2 bases, with 10 bases lying between them. Per germline, CDR1 LNHDA and CDR2 SQIVND (reference sequence). This CDR3 reads CASSPDRNYGYTF. The CDR3, as DNA: TGTGCCAGTAGCCCCGACAGGAACTATGGCTACACCTTC.

At least ten counts were recorded for this clonotype. V is TRBV29-1 and J is TRBJ1-2, with D maybe TRBD1 (6 bases). Germline lookup yields CDR1 SQVTM and CDR2 ANQGSEA. V lost 0 bases and J 4 bases, leaving 15 bases between the germline ends. The CDR3 has 15 amino acids. CDR3 DNA: TGCAGCGTTGAAGATCAGGACAGACCTGGCTATGGCTACACCTTC. The encoded protein is CSVEDQDRPGYGYTF.

Ten or more counts support this clonotype. This chain connects TRBV20-1 to TRBJ1-1; TRBD1 aligns across 8 bases. The CDR3 contains 14 residues. In germline, CDR1 is DFQATT, CDR2 SNEGSKA (reference sequence). V was clipped by 6 bases and J by 3 bases; unmatched bases: 9. CDR3 in amino acids: CSAQRTGRDTEAFF. In nucleotides, the CDR3 is TGCAGTGCCCAGCGGACAGGGAGGGACACTGAAGCTTTCTTT.

This clonotype has ten or more counts. This chain links TRBV18 with TRBJ1-5; 8 bases fit TRBD1. From germline, CDR1 is KGHSH and CDR2 LQKENI. CDR3 length: 15 residues. The ends lost 4 bases at V and 6 bases at J; junction bases unmatched: 8. CDR3 DNA sequence: TGTGCCAGCTCACGCGGCAGGGGGCAGGGTCAGCCCCAGCATTTT. It yields the protein CASSRGRGQGQPQHF.

J is TRBJ1-2 and V is TRBV6-2 or TRBV6-3; D is perhaps TRBD1 (5 bases). Trimming removed 4 bases at V and 7 bases at J, with 19 bases between. Germline lookup yields CDR1 MNHEY and CDR2 SVGEGT. The CDR3 extends over 15 amino acids. CDR3 loop: CASSSPGRRRGGYTF. CDR3 bases: TGTGCCAGCAGTTCTCCGGGACGGCGAAGGGGTGGCTACACCTTC.

V usage is TRBV7-2 and J usage is TRBJ1-2, with D possibly TRBD1 on 6 matching bases. Trimming removed 2 bases at V and 5 bases at J, with 15 bases between. This CDR3 is built from 15 residues. Per germline, CDR1 SGHTA and CDR2 FQGNSA. CDR3 residues: CASSLSGGEAYGYTF. CDR3 in DNA: TGTGCCAGCAGCTTATCCGGGGGCGAAGCGTATGGCTACACCTTC.

As to this clonotype: Being one base from a much bigger clone, this may be a read error. V usage is TRBV20-1 and J usage is TRBJ1-3; 8 bases fit TRBD1. The CDR3 totals 14 residues. Looked up from germline, CDR1 is DFQATT and CDR2 is SNEGSKA (reference sequence). The V and J ends lost 5 bases and 11 bases, in that order; junction bases with no gene match: 14. This chain's CDR3 is CSAASGQGRNAIYF. The DNA for the CDR3 is TGCAGTGCTGCCAGTGGACAGGGAAGGAACGCCATATATTTT.

V usage is TRBV7-9 and J usage is TRBJ2-7, with TRBD2 matching 7 bases. This CDR3 is built from 15 residues. V dropped 5 bases and J dropped 5; count of bases not matched to a gene: 12. Germline V gives CDR1 SEHNR, CDR2 FQNEAQ (reference sequence). CDR3 coding DNA: TGTGCCAGCAGCCCCCGGGACTACCCCCTGAACGAGCAGTACTTC. Protein product: CASSPRDYPLNEQYF.

This clonotype was counted many times. The V call is TRBV20-1, the J call TRBJ2-1; a possible D gene is TRBD1 (6 bases). V lost 3 bases and J lost 12, with 21 bases in between. The CDR3 sequence is 14 residues long. The V gene's germline CDR1 is DFQATT and CDR2 SNEGSKA (reference sequence). The CDR3, as DNA: TGCAGTGCTAGCCCAGACGGACTCTTCAGGGGGCAGTTCTTC. Translating gives CSASPDGLFRGQFF.

The chain combines TRBV5-1 with TRBJ2-6; tentatively, D is TRBD1 (5 bases). V lost 4 bases, J lost 1 base, and 12 bases lay in between. Germline V gene lookup returns CDR1 SGHRS and CDR2 YFSETQ. This CDR3 has 16 residues. The CDR3 region has the DNA TGCGCCAGCAGCGTAGCAGGGCTGTCTGGGGCCAACGTCCTGACTTTC. It codes for CASSVAGLSGANVLTF. The complete variable domain, with remaining parts taken from reference TRBV5-1 and TRBJ2-6, reads KAGVTQTPRYLIKTRGQQVTLSCSPISGHRSVSWYQQTPGQGLQFLFEYFSETQRNKGNFPGRFSGRQFSNSRSEMNVSTLELGDSALYLCASSVAGLSGANVLTFGAGSRLTVL.

This clonotype was picked up many times. The chain combines TRBV6-1 with TRBJ2-5; D not resolved. The germline gives CDR1 MNHNS, CDR2 SASEGT. The germline V and J ends were trimmed by 6 bases and 2 bases, with 13 bases remaining between them. The CDR3 runs to 14 residues. The CDR3 spells CASSRRSLQETQYF. Written as DNA, the CDR3 is TGTGCCAGCAGCCGTCGCAGCCTTCAAGAGACCCAGTACTTC.